This T cell receptor (beta chain) was identified during a study of blood T cell repertoires in COVID-19. On the study more broadly: COVID-19 samples collected from the United States, Italy and Spain covered acute and convalescent phases. Sample material is recorded as cDNA or gDNA derived from T cells, B-cell-depleted T cells, or PBMCs.

Per germline, CDR1 MNHEY and CDR2 SMNVEV (reference sequence). V dropped 1 base and J dropped 4; count of bases not matched to a gene: 4. The CDR3 is made up of 14 amino acids. Per the authors' pipeline: Estimation of nucleated cell counts was performed using reference gene primer amplification. The protocol was immunoSEQ multiplex PCR, while the TCRdb copy is restricted to in-frame clones and leaves out a portion. For V, J and clone size, that table is used; D and trimming come from the DNA. The table lists fewer than 450,000 clones, roughly 88% of them singletons. Sequencing input: peripheral blood. V gene TRBV27 combines with J gene TRBJ2-7; 7 bases map to TRBD2. The TCR was taken from a woman in her forties or fifties with COVID-19, enrolled during active disease. The CDR3 DNA is TGTGCCAGCAGTTTATTGGCGGGGGATTACGAGCAGTACTTC. This encodes CASSLLAGDYEQYF.